What follows is one T cell receptor (beta chain) and its context. Its antigen remains unidentified. Germline CDR1 and CDR2: SGHDN and FVKESK. This CDR3 contains 17 residues. J lost 5 bases, V lost 2 bases, and 13 bases had no gene match. This specimen belongs to a study of cytomegalovirus exposure and HLA in healthy donors. Study results and caveats: What a later analysis reportedly showed was that an Asian-associated ancestry cluster had fewer N-insertions than the roughly 700-donor mean. TCR beta sequences reportedly predicted most subjects' HLA-A and HLA-B alleles accurately.

The primer mix had 60 Vbeta and 13 Jbeta primers. Profiled with immunoSEQ multiplex PCR; TCRdb holds only in-frame clones, not every one. The repertoire holds around 300,000 clones, with about 66% as singletons. The source material was PBMCs. The chain couples TRBV14 to TRBJ2-7, with 9 nucleotides matching TRBD2. The TCR was taken from a female donor in good health and CMV-seronegative. The CDR3 bases are TGTGCCAGCAGCCAAAGGACTAGCGCGAGCCCATTCCACGAGCAGTACTTC. This codes for CASSQRTSASPFHEQYF.